This T cell receptor beta chain was observed in a study of cytomegalovirus exposure and HLA in healthy donors. Looking at the study overall: Among 350 to 500 genotyped donors, around 82% fell in the Caucasian-associated ancestry cluster. Study-level findings and limits: Common viral pathogens seemed to be connected with several of the most significant clusters, according to a later analysis. A later analysis linked a missense variant in DCLRE1C to the trimming of TCR beta V and J genes.

Trimming removed 4 bases from V and 7 bases from J; junction bases left unmatched: 12. Germline loops: CDR1 LGHNA, CDR2 YSLEER. This CDR3 region has 17 residues. The study ran its PCR with 60 Vbeta and 13 Jbeta primers. In the study's own analysis: Roughly 11 million of the 60 million to 80 million unique TCR beta chains counted in a later analysis were shared. Libraries were prepared by immunoSEQ multiplex PCR; TCRdb keeps only in-frame clonotypes and omits some of them. That table is the source of V, J and clone size, and D and trimming were worked out from the DNA. The table includes roughly 150,000 clones, approximately 78% detected once. About this clone itself: Its antigen is unknown.

Sequences were obtained from PBMCs. The rearrangement joins TRBV4-3 to TRBJ2-2; 10 bases are a match to TRBD1. The origin of this receptor is a male donor in good health and CMV-seronegative. CDR3 loop: CASSRRIGTGVGGELFF. The CDR3 DNA reads as TGCGCCAGCAGCCGACGCATTGGGACAGGGGTTGGCGGGGAGCTGTTTTTT.